The rows below give T cell receptor beta chains drawn from one sample of a study of shared clonotypes between healthy human individuals. The table came from immunoSEQ multiplex PCR; TCRdb's copy has only in-frame clones and leaves some out. The table lists over a million clones, more than 75% of them singletons. Sequencing was carried out using memory CD4+ T cells from PBMCs. These receptors were taken from a man aged 18 to 30 in good health. Some clones in this sample may be carry-over from other donors' samples. The CDR3 runs from the conserved cysteine through the conserved F or W. A D gene is named only where the DNA matches it firmly. Expanded clones get a size class; other rows say once, few or many, or leave the size out.

.	TRBV7-9	TRBJ2-1	.	CASSSDSNEQFF	TGTGCCAGCAGCTCGGACTCCAATGAGCAGTTCTTC
.	TRBV10-3	TRBJ1-4	.	CAISEQQILTTNEKLFF	TGTGCCATCAGTGAACAACAGATACTGACAACTAATGAAAAACTGTTTTTT
.	TRBV18	TRBJ2-3	.	CASTSSTDTQYF	TGTGCCAGCACCTCTAGCACAGATACGCAGTATTTT
many	TRBV5-1	TRBJ2-1	TRBD2	CASSLQTSGSPGSEQFF	TGCGCCAGCAGCCTTCAGACTAGCGGGAGCCCTGGTAGTGAGCAGTTCTTC
.	TRBV9	TRBJ1-3	.	CASSVTYNTIYF	TGTGCCAGCAGCGTAACTTACAACACCATATATTTT
once	TRBV6-1	TRBJ2-7	.	CASTPVFLSYEQYF	TGTGCCAGCACCCCCGTCTTCCTCTCCTACGAGCAGTACTTC
.	TRBV30	TRBJ2-7	TRBD1	CAWSPRDRGYEQYF	TGTGCCTGGAGTCCCCGGGACAGGGGCTACGAGCAGTACTTC
many	TRBV5-1	TRBJ1-1	TRBD1	CASSSQGALNTEAFF	TGCGCCAGCAGCTCACAGGGGGCGCTTAACACTGAAGCTTTCTTT
few	TRBV6-1	TRBJ1-2	.	CASSGQEYGYTF	TGTGCCAGCAGTGGACAGGAGTATGGCTACACCTTC
.	TRBV19	TRBJ2-5	.	CASGLGFQETQYF	TGTGCCAGTGGACTGGGCTTCCAAGAGACCCAGTACTTC
.	TRBV6-1	TRBJ1-3	.	CASSFAGNTIYF	TGTGCCAGCAGTTTTGCTGGAAACACCATATATTTT
.	TRBV12-5	TRBJ2-3	.	CASGGGTDTQYF	TGTGCTAGTGGTGGGGGGACAGATACGCAGTATTTT
.	TRBV6-5	TRBJ1-5	.	CASSQTGRNQPQHF	TGTGCCAGCAGTCAGACAGGCCGGAATCAGCCCCAGCATTTT
.	TRBV6-1	TRBJ2-4	TRBD2	CASSSRLAGENIQYF	TGTGCCAGCAGTTCCAGACTAGCGGGGGAAAACATTCAGTACTTC
once	TRBV29-1	TRBJ2-5	.	CSVSELDQETQYF	TGCAGCGTTTCGGAGCTAGACCAAGAGACCCAGTACTTC
few	TRBV10-3	TRBJ2-7	TRBD2	CAISEGLGRTYEQYF	TGTGCCATCAGTGAAGGACTAGGGCGAACCTACGAGCAGTACTTC
.	TRBV2	TRBJ1-2	.	CASNPYYGYTF	TGTGCCAGCAACCCCTACTATGGCTACACCTTC
.	TRBV15	TRBJ1-2	.	CATSRDRSRAYGYTF	TGTGCCACCAGCAGAGATCGGTCCAGGGCTTATGGCTACACCTTC
.	TRBV5-1	TRBJ1-4	.	CASSLPQGSDEKLFF	TGCGCCAGCAGCTTGCCACAGGGATCGGATGAAAAACTGTTTTTT
.	TRBV5-4	TRBJ2-7	.	CASSWDTNYEQYF	TGTGCCAGCAGCTGGGACACCAACTACGAGCAGTACTTC
.	TRBV7-3	TRBJ2-3	.	CASSHRGGASTDTQYF	TGTGCCAGCAGCCACAGAGGCGGGGCTAGCACAGATACGCAGTATTTT
.	TRBV6-6	TRBJ1-1	.	CASSYQLWQMNTEAFF	TGTGCCAGCAGTTACCAGCTTTGGCAGATGAACACTGAAGCTTTCTTT
.	TRBV15	TRBJ2-5	.	CATGKSQETQYF	TGTGCCACCGGGAAGAGCCAAGAGACCCAGTACTTC
.	TRBV4-3	TRBJ2-7	.	CASSQVQGWAYEQYF	TGCGCCAGCAGCCAAGTTCAGGGGTGGGCCTACGAGCAGTACTTC
.	TRBV6-1	TRBJ2-1	TRBD2	CASSEEAGGSYNEQFF	TGTGCCAGCAGTGAAGAGGCGGGAGGCTCCTACAATGAGCAGTTCTTC
.	TRBV5-1	TRBJ2-7	.	CASSLGGLEGEQYF	TGCGCCAGCAGCTTGGGAGGTCTGGAGGGGGAGCAGTACTTC
.	TRBV30	TRBJ1-2	.	CAWRLSGVVNYGYTF	TGTGCCTGGAGATTGTCAGGGGTGGTTAACTATGGCTACACCTTC
.	TRBV7-9	TRBJ2-3	.	CASSFSVEMLGADTQYF	TGTGCCAGCAGCTTTTCTGTCGAAATGTTGGGGGCAGATACGCAGTATTTT
.	TRBV27	TRBJ2-3	TRBD1	CASSFRDRDTQYF	TGTGCCAGCAGTTTCCGGGACAGAGATACGCAGTATTTT
few	TRBV10-1	TRBJ1-1	.	CASSENQNTEAFF	TGCGCCAGCAGTGAGAACCAGAACACTGAAGCTTTCTTT
.	TRBV27	TRBJ2-7	TRBD2	CASRSGTSRYEQYF	TGTGCCAGCAGGTCCGGGACTAGCCGTTACGAGCAGTACTTC
few	TRBV2	TRBJ1-2	.	CASGNPGQSYGYTF	TGTGCCAGCGGAAATCCTGGCCAGTCCTATGGCTACACCTTC
.	TRBV7-9	TRBJ2-5	.	CASSLGAGVGQTQYF	TGTGCCAGCAGCCTGGGGGCGGGAGTGGGACAGACCCAGTACTTC
once	TRBV5-4	TRBJ1-1	.	CASSLAAAGMNTEAFF	TGTGCCAGCAGCTTGGCCGCTGCGGGCATGAACACTGAAGCTTTCTTT
.	TRBV5-1	TRBJ1-4	.	CASSLSGSQGEKLFF	TGCGCCAGCAGCTTGTCGGGGTCCCAGGGTGAAAAACTGTTTTTT
.	TRBV30	TRBJ2-6	.	CAWSVAGANVLTF	TGTGCCTGGAGTGTTGCTGGGGCCAACGTCCTGACTTTC
.	TRBV5-1	TRBJ1-1	TRBD1	CASSDLWDRVNTEAFF	TGCGCCAGCAGCGACCTCTGGGACAGGGTGAACACTGAAGCTTTCTTT